This TCR beta chain was captured in a study of CD8+ T cells in alopecia areata. The treatment: oral pan-JAK inhibitor, 5-10 mg twice daily. Researchers picked out CD4+ and CD8+ T cells from PBMCs by sorting. cDNA serving as the sequencing template came from extracted, reverse transcribed RNA. Libraries were prepared by immunoSEQ multiplex PCR; TCRdb keeps only in-frame clonotypes and omits some of them. This table has 110,000 or so clones, 55% to 60% appearing once. The V gene end was trimmed by 2 bases and the J gene end by 9 bases; junction bases not matched to a gene: 9. This CDR3 is built from 16 residues. Germline V CDR1 and CDR2: SEHNR, FQNEAQ (reference sequence).

The chain combines TRBV7-9 with TRBJ1-6; TRBD1 matches 8 bases. The starting material was CD4+ T cells sorted from blood, obtained at week 24, from a patient treated with tofacitinib. This clonotype was obtained from a human donor with alopecia areata. CDR3 DNA sequence: TGTGCCAGCAGCTTATCCGAACCACAGGGGGGTTCACCCCTCCACTTT. Encoded protein: CASSLSEPQGGSPLHF.